Described below is a single T cell receptor (beta chain) sequence and its context. This CDR3 has 13 residues. Germline loops: CDR1 LGHDT, CDR2 YNNKEL (reference sequence). J gave up 4 bases and V 3 bases, and 2 bases lay outside the gene matches. This sample was included in a study of blood T cell repertoires in COVID-19. Original processing methods: Using reference gene primer amplification, nucleated cell counts were estimated. Measured with immunoSEQ multiplex PCR; TCRdb has only the in-frame clones, and not every one. The V and J calls and clone size are taken from that table; D and trimming were inferred from the DNA. In the table there are about 67,000 clones, about 90% of which are singletons.

The clonotype comes from a man aged 45-60 years with active COVID-19. The sequenced material came from peripheral blood. V and J are TRBV3-1 (or the pseudogene TRBV3-2) and TRBJ1-2; 7 nucleotides agree with TRBD1. The CDR3 DNA sequence: TGTGCCAGCAGCCATCGGACAGGCTATGGCTACACCTTC. Its protein product is CASSHRTGYGYTF.